This note documents a single TCR beta chain sequence. This entry comes from a study of blood T cell repertoires in COVID-19. This CDR3 has 15 amino acids. Germline CDR1 reads LGHNA; CDR2 reads YSLEER. Trimming pared 4 bases from V and 4 bases from J, leaving 15 bases between. Measured with immunoSEQ multiplex PCR; TCRdb has only the in-frame clones, and not every one. The repertoire includes about 330,000 clones, approximately 89% of them detected once, and approximately 5.3% sits in the top ten. The chain employs TRBV4-3 and TRBJ2-3; D is undetermined. This sequence originates from a woman aged 25 to 39 who had recovered from COVID-19. The specimen sequenced was PBMCs or T cells enriched from blood (not recorded which). The CDR3 reads CASSPYRVSSDTQYF. The CDR3 DNA follows: TGCGCCAGCAGCCCCTACCGGGTCAGCTCAGATACGCAGTATTTT.